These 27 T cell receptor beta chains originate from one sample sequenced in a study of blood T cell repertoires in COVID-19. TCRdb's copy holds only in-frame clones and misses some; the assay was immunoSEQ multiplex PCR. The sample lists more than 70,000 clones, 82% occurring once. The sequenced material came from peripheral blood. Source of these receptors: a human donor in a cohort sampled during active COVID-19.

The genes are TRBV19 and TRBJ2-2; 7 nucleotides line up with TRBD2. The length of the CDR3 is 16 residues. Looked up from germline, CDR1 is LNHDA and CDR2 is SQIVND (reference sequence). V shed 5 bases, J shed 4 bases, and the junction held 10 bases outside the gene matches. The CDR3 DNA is TGTGCCAGTAGTGTCCGGGAGGCGCCGGGCACCGGGGAGCTGTTTTTT. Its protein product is CASSVREAPGTGELFF. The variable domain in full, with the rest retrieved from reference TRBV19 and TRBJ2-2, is DGGITQSPKYLFRKEGQNVTLSCEQNLNHDAMYWYRQDPGQGLRLIYYSQIVNDFQKGDIAEGYSVSREKKESFPLTVTSAQKNPTAFYLCASSVREAPGTGELFFGEGSRLTVL.

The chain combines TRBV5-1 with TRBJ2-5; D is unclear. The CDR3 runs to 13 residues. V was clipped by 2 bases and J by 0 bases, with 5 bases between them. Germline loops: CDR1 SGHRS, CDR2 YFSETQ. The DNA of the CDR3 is TGCGCCAGCAGCTTCCAGGACCAAGAGACCCAGTACTTC. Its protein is CASSFQDQETQYF.

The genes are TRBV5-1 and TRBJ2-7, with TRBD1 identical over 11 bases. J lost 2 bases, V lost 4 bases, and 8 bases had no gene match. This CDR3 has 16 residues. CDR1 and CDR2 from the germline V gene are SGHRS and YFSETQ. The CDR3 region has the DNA TGCGCCAGCAGCATCCCCGGGACAGGGGGGGCCTACGAGCAGTACTTC. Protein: CASSIPGTGGAYEQYF.

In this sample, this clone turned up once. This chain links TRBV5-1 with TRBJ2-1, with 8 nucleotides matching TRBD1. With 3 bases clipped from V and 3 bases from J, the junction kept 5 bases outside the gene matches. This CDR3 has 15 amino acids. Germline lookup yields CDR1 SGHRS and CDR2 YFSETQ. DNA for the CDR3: TGCGCCAGCAGCTACTCCGGGACAGGCTACAATGAGCAGTTCTTC. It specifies CASSYSGTGYNEQFF.

The chain's CDR3 is CASSLGLAGGIETQYF. CDR3 DNA sequence: TGTGCCAGCAGCCTTGGACTAGCGGGGGGGATTGAGACCCAGTACTTC. The chain employs TRBV9 and TRBJ2-5; 15 nucleotides align to TRBD2. V dropped 4 bases and J dropped 5; count of bases not matched to a gene: 6. The CDR3 has 16 residues. Germline CDR1 and CDR2: SGDLS and YYNGEE.

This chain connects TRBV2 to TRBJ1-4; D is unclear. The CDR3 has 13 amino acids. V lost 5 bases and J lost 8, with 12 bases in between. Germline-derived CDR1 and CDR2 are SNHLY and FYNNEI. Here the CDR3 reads CASSQVYKEKLFF. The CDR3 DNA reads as TGTGCCAGCAGTCAGGTATATAAGGAAAAACTGTTTTTT.

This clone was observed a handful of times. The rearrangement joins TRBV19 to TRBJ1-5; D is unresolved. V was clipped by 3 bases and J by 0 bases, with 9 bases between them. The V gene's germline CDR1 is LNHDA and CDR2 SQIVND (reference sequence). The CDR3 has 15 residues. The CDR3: CASSMTPYSNQPQHF. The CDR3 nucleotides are TGTGCCAGTAGTATGACACCGTATAGCAATCAGCCCCAGCATTTT.

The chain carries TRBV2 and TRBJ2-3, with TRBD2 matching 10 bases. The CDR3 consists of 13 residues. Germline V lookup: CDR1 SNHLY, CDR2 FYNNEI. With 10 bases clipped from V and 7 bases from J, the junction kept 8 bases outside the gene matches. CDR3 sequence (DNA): TGTGCCATCATAGCGGGGGGTGGATATACGCAGTATTTT. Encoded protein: CAIIAGGGYTQYF.

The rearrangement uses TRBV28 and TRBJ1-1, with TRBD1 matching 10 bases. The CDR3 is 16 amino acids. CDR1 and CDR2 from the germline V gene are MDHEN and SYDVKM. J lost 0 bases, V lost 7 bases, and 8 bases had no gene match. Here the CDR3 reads CASKTGGAGLNTEAFF. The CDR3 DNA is TGTGCCAGCAAGACAGGGGGCGCGGGTCTGAACACTGAAGCTTTCTTT.

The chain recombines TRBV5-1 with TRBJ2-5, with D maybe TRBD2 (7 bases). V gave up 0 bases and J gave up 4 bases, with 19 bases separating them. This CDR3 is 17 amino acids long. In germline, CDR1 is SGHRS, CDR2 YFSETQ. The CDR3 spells CASSLEGDYPFGETQYF. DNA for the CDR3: TGCGCCAGCAGCTTGGAGGGGGACTACCCATTCGGAGAGACCCAGTACTTC.

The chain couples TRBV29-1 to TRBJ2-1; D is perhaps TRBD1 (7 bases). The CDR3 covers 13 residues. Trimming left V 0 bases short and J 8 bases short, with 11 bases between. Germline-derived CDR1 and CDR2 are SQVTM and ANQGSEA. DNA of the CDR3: TGCAGCGTTGAAGACAGGGGGAGGTATGAGCAGTTCTTC. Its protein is CSVEDRGRYEQFF.

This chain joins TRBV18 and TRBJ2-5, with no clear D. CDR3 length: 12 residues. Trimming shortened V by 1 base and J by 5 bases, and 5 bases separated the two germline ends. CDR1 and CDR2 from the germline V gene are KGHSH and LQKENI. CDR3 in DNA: TGTGCCAGCTCACCACAACGGGAGACCCAGTACTTC. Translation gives CASSPQRETQYF.

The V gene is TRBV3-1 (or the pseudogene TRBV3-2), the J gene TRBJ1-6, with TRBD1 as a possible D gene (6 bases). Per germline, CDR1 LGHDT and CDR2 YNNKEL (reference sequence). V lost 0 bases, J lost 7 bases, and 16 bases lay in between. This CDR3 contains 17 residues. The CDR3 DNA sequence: TGTGCCAGCAGCCAAGAAAGGGGGGGGCCGGGGAATTCACCCCTCCACTTT. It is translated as CASSQERGGPGNSPLHF.

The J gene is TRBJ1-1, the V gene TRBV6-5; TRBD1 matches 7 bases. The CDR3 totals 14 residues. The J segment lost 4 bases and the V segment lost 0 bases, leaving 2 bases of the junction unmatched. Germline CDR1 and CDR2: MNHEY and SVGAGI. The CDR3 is CASSYSRQGTEAFF. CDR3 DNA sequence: TGTGCCAGCAGTTACTCGAGACAGGGCACTGAAGCTTTCTTT.

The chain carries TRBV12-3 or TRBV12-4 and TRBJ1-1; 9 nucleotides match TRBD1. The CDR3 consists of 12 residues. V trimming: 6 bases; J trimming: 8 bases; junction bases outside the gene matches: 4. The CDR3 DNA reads TGTGCCAGCAGCAAAGGGACAGGGGAAGCTTTCTTT. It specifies CASSKGTGEAFF.

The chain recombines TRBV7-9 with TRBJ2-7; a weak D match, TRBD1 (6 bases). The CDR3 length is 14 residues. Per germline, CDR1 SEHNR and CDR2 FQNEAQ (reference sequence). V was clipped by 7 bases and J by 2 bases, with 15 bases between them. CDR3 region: CASNKGDAAYEQYF. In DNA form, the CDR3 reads TGTGCCAGCAATAAGGGGGACGCCGCCTACGAGCAGTACTTC.

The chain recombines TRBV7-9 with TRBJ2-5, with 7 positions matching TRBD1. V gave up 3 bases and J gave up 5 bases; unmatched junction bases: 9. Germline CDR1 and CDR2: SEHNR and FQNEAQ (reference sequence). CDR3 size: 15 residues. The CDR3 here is CASSFVSGGGETQYF. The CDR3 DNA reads TGTGCCAGCAGCTTTGTGTCAGGGGGTGGGGAGACCCAGTACTTC.

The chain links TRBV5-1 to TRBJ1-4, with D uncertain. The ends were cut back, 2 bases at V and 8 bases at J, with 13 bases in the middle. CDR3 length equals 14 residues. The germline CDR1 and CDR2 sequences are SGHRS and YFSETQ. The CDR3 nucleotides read TGCGCCAGCAGCTTAGGCCCGCGGGAGGAAAAACTGTTTTTT. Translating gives CASSLGPREEKLFF. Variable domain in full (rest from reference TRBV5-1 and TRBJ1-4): KAGVTQTPRYLIKTRGQQVTLSCSPISGHRSVSWYQQTPGQGLQFLFEYFSETQRNKGNFPGRFSGRQFSNSRSEMNVSTLELGDSALYLCASSLGPREEKLFFGSGTQLSVL.

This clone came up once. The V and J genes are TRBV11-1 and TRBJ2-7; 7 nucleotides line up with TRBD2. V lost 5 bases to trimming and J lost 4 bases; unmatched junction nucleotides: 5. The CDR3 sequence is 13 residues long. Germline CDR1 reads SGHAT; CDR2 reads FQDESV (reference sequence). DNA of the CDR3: TGTGCCAGCAGCAAATCGGGGGGTTACGAGCAGTACTTC. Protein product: CASSKSGGYEQYF. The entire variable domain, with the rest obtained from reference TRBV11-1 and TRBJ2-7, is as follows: EAEVAQSPRYKITEKSQAVAFWCDPISGHATLYWYRQILGQGPELLVQFQDESVVDDSQLPKDRFSAERLKGVDSTLKIQPAELGDSAMYLCASSKSGGYEQYFGPGTRLTVT.

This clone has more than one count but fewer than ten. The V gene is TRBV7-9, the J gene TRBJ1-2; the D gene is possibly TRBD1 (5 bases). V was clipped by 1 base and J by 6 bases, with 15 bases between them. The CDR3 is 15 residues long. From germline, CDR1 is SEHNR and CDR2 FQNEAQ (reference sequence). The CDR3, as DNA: TGTGCCAGCAGCTTAGGGCGGCGGGGCGGAGATGGCTACACCTTC. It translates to CASSLGRRGGDGYTF.

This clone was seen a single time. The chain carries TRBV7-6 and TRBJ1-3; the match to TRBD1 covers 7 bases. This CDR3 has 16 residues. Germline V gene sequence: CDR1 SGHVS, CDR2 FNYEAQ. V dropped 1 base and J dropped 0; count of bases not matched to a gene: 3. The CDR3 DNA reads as TGTGCCAGCAGCTTAGTAGGGGGCGACTCTGGAAACACCATATATTTT. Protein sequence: CASSLVGGDSGNTIYF.

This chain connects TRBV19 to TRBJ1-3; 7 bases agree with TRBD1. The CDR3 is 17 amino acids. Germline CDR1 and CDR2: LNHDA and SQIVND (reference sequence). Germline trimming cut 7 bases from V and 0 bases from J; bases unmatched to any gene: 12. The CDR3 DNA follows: TGTGCCAGTACCCCCGGGACAGCTCAATTCTCTGGAAACACCATATATTTT. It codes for CASTPGTAQFSGNTIYF.

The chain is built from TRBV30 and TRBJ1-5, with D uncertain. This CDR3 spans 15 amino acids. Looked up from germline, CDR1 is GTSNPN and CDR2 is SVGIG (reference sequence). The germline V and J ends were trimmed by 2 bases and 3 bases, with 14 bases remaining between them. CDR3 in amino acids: CAWSFKGLDNQPQHF. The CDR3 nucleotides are TGTGCCTGGAGTTTCAAAGGACTCGACAATCAGCCCCAGCATTTT.

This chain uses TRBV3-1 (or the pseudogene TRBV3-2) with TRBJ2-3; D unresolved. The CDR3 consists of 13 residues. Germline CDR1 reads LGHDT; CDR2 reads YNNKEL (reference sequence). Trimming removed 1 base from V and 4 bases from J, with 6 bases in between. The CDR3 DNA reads TGTGCCAGCAGCCAAGCTAGTGCAGATACGCAGTATTTT. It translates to CASSQASADTQYF.

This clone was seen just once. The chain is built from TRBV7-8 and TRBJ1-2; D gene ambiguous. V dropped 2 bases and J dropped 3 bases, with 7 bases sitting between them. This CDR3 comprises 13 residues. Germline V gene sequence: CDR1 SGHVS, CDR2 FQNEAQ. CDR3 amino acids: CASSLYDYYGYTF. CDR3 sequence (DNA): TGTGCCAGCAGCTTATATGACTACTATGGCTACACCTTC.

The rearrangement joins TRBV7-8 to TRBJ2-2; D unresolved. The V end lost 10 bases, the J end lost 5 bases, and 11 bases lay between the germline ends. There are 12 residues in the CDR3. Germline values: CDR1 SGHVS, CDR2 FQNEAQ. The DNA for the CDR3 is TGTGCCACGGGTAGACGTACCGGGGAGCTGTTTTTT. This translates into CATGRRTGELFF.

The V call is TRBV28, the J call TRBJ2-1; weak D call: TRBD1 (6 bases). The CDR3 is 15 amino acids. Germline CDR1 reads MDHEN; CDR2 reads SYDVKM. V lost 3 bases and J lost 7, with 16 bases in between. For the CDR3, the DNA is TGTGCCAGCAGTTTCTACAGACAGGCTACTAATGAGCAGTTCTTC. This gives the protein CASSFYRQATNEQFF.